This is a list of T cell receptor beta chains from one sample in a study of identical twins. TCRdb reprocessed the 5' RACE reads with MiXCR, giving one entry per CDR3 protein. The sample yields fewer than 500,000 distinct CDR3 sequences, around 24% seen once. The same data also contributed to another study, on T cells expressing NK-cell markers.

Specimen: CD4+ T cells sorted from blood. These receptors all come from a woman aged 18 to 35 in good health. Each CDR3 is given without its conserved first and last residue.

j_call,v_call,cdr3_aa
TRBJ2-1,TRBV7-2,ASSLYNPASYNEQF
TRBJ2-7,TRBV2,ASGPTHSRTYEQY
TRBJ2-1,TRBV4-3,ASSQKGLAGGRSSYNEQF
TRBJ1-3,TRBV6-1,ASRRTGSGNTIY
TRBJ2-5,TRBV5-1,ASSRKGGAVMETQY
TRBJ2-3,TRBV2,ASSEGGTDTQY
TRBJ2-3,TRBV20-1,SARDRTSPADTQY
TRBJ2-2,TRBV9,ASSVPPGELF
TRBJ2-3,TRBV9,ASSVPPGGAITDTQY
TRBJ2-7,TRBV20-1,SARGPSGNSYEQY
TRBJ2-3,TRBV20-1,SASGGVGQY
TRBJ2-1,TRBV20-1,SAQPLDRGIDEQF
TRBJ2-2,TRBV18,ASSPLRGHGELF
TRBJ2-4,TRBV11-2,ASSPQGAVTKNIQY
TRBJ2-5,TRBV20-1,SAPGQTGETQY
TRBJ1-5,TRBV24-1,ATSDPRAGSNQPQH
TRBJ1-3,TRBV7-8,ASSPDGAGGNTIY